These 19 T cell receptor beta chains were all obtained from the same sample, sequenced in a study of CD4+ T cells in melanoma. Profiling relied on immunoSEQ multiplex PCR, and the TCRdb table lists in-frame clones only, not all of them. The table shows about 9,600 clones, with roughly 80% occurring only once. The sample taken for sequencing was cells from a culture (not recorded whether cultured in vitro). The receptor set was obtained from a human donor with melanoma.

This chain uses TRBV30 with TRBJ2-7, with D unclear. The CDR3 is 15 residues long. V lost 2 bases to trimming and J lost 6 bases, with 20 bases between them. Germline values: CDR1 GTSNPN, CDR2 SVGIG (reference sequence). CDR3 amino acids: CAWSQMAGVYIEQYF. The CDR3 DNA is TGTGCCTGGAGTCAAATGGCAGGCGTCTATATCGAGCAGTACTTC.

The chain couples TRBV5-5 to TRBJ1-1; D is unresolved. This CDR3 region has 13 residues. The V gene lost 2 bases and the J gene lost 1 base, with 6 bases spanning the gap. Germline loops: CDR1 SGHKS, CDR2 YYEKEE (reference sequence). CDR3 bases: TGTGCCAGCAGCTTTCCCGGGAACACTGAAGCTTTCTTT. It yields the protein CASSFPGNTEAFF.

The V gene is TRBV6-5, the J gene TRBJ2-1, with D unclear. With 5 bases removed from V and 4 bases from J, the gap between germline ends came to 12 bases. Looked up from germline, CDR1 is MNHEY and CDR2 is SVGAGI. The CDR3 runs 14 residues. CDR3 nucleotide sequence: TGTGCCAGCAGTCCGAGCCCCCGATACAATGAGCAGTTCTTC. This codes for CASSPSPRYNEQFF.

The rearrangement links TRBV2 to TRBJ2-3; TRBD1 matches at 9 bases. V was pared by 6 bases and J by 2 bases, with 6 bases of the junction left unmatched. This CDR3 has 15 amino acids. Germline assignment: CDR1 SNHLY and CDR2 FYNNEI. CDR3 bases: TGTGCCAGCAGGCCGGGACAGGGCATCACAGATACGCAGTATTTT. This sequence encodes CASRPGQGITDTQYF.

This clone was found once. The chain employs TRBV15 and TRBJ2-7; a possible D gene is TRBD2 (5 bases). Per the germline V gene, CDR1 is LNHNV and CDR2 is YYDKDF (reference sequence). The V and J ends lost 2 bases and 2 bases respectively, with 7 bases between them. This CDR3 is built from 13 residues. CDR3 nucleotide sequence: TGTGCCACCAGCAGACGGGGAGCCTACGAGCAGTACTTC. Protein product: CATSRRGAYEQYF. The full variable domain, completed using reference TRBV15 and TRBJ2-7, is DAMVIQNPRYQVTQFGKPVTLSCSQTLNHNVMYWYQQKSSQAPKLLFHYYDKDFNNEADTPDNFQSRRPNTSFCFLDIRSPGLGDTAMYLCATSRRGAYEQYFGPGTRLTVT.

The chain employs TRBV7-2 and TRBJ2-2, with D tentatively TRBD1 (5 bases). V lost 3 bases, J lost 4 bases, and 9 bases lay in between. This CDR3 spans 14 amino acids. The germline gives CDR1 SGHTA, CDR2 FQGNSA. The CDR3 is CASSLAGRTGELFF. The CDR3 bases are TGTGCCAGCAGCTTGGCAGGGCGCACCGGGGAGCTGTTTTTT.

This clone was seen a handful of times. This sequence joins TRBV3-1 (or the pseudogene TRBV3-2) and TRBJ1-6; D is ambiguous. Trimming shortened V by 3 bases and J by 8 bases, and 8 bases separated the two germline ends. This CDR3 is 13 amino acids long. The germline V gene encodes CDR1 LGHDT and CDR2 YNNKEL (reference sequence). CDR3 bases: TGTGCCAGCAGCCAGCGGATTTATTCACCCCTCCACTTT. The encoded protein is CASSQRIYSPLHF.

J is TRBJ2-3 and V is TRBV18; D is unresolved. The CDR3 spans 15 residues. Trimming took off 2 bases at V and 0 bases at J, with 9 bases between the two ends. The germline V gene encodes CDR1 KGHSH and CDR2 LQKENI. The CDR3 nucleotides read TGTGCCAGCTCACCATTCAGGCGCAGCACAGATACGCAGTATTTT. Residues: CASSPFRRSTDTQYF.

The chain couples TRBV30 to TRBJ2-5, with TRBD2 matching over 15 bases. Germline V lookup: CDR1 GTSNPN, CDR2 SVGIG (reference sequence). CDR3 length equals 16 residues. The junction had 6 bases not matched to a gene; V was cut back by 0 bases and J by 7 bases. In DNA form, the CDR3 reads TGTGCCTGGAGTGTACCGGGACTAGCGGGGGGCCGGACCCAGTACTTC. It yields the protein CAWSVPGLAGGRTQYF.

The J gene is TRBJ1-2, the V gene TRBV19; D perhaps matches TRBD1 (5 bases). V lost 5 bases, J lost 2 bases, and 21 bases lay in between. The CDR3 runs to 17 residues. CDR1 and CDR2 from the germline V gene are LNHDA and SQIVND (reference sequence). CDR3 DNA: TGTGCCAGTAGTCCCCGGGGCGGAATAAAAGTGAACTATGGCTACACCTTC. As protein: CASSPRGGIKVNYGYTF. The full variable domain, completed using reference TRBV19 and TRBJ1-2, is DGGITQSPKYLFRKEGQNVTLSCEQNLNHDAMYWYRQDPGQGLRLIYYSQIVNDFQKGDIAEGYSVSREKKESFPLTVTSAQKNPTAFYLCASSPRGGIKVNYGYTFGSGTRLTVV.

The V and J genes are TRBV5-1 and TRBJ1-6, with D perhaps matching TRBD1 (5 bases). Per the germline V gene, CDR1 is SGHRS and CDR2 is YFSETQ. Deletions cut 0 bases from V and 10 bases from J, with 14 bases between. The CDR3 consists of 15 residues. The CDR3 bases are TGCGCCAGCAGCTTGGAGGGCAGGGAGGGCTCACCCCTCCACTTT. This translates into CASSLEGREGSPLHF.

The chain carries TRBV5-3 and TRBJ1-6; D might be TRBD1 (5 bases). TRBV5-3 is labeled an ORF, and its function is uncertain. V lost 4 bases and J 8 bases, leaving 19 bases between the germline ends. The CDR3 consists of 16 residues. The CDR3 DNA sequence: TGTGCCAGAAGCATCCCCGGCAGGGTTGTATATTCACCCCTCCACTTT. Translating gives CARSIPGRVVYSPLHF.

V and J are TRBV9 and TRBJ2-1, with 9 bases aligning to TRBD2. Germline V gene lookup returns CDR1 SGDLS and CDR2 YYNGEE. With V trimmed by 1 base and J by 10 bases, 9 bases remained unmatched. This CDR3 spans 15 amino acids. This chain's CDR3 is CASSVYSGGTGEQFF. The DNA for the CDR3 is TGTGCCAGCAGCGTATATAGCGGGGGAACGGGGGAGCAGTTCTTC. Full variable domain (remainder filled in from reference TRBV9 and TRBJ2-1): DSGVTQTPKHLITATGQRVTLRCSPRSGDLSVYWYQQSLDQGLQFLIQYYNGEERAKGNILERFSAQQFPDLHSELNLSSLELGDSALYFCASSVYSGGTGEQFFGPGTRLTVL.

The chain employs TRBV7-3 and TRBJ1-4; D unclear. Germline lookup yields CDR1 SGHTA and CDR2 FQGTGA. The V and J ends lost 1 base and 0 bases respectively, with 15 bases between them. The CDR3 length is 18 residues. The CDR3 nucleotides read TGTGCCAGCAGCTTAAGAGGGCCCGTCAGTGCAACTAATGAAAAACTGTTTTTT. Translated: CASSLRGPVSATNEKLFF.

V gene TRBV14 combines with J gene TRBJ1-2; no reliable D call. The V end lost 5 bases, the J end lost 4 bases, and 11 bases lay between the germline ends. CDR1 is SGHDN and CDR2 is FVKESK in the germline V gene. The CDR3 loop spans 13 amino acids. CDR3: CASSEGRSYGYTF. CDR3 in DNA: TGTGCCAGCAGCGAAGGGAGGAGCTATGGCTACACCTTC.

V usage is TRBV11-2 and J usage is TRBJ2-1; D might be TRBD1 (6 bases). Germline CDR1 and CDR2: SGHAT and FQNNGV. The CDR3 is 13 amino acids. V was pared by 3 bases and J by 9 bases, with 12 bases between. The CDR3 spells CASSLDRYGEQFF. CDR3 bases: TGTGCCAGCAGCTTGGACAGATACGGTGAGCAGTTCTTC.

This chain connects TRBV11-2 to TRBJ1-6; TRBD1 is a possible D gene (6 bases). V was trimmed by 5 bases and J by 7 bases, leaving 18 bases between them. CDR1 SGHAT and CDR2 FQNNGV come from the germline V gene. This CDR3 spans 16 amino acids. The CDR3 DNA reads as TGTGCCAGCAGCCGCCAACAGGGTACGGAGAATTCACCCCTCCACTTT. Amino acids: CASSRQQGTENSPLHF. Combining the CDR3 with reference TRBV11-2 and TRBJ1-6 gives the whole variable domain EAGVAQSPRYKIIEKRQSVAFWCNPISGHATLYWYQQILGQGPKLLIQFQNNGVVDDSQLPKDRFSAERLKGVDSTLKIQPAKLEDSAVYLCASSRQQGTENSPLHFGNGTRLTVT.

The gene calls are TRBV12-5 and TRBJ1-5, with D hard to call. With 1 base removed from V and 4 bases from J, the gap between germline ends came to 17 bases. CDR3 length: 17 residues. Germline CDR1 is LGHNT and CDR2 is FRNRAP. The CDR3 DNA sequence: TGTGCTAGTGGTTTGGATCCGGGCCTCCGGCGGAATCAGCCCCAGCATTTT. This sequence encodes CASGLDPGLRRNQPQHF.

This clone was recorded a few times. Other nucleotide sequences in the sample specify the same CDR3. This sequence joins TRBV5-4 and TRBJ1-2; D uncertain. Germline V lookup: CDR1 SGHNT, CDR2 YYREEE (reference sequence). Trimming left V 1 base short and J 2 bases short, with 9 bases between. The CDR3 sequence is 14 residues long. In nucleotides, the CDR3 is TGTGCCAGCAGCTTGCGAGGGTACAACTATGGCTACACCTTC. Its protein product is CASSLRGYNYGYTF. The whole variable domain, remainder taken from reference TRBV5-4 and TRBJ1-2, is ETGVTQSPTHLIKTRGQQVTLRCSSQSGHNTVSWYQQALGQGPQFIFQYYREEENGRGNFPPRFSGLQFPNYSSELNVNALELDDSALYLCASSLRGYNYGYTFGSGTRLTVV.